This record looks at one T cell receptor beta chain sequence and its context. The CDR3 has 15 residues. Trimming stripped 6 bases from V and 2 bases from J, with 14 bases between. Germline loops: CDR1 MNHNY, CDR2 SVGAGI (reference sequence). This sample is drawn from a study of beta chain features in type 1 diabetes. Isolated RNA was reverse transcribed in full, so expressed TCRB transcripts were sequenced. The data were produced by immunoSEQ multiplex PCR, yet TCRdb's version contains in-frame clones alone and is incomplete. The table lists under 300,000 clones, 27% of them singletons. V is TRBV6-6 and J is TRBJ1-5; no clear D. Specimen: central memory CD4+ T cells from blood. This receptor was identified in a man aged 30 to 45 in good health. CDR3 amino acids: CASRGQAGGNQPQHF. CDR3 DNA: TGTGCCAGCAGGGGCCAAGCCGGAGGCAATCAGCCCCAGCATTTT.